The sequence of this TCR beta chain was determined in a study of shared clonotypes between healthy human individuals. The assay used deep level. Sequencing used immunoSEQ multiplex PCR; TCRdb keeps in-frame clones, though not all of them. The top ten clones hold around 2% of a sample with some 680,000 clones, about three quarters of them seen once. Germline V gene sequence: CDR1 SGHRS, CDR2 YFSETQ. This CDR3 has 12 residues. The ends lost 8 bases at V and 10 bases at J; junction bases unmatched: 9. This sequence joins TRBV5-1 and TRBJ1-2; 9 bases match TRBD1. The sample taken for sequencing was memory CD4+ T cells sorted from blood. Subset defined: CD45RA-negative fraction. This TCR derives from a woman in her twenties or thirties in good health. CDR3 sequence: CASSNTGGVYTF. Written as DNA, the CDR3 is TGCGCCAGTTCCAACACAGGGGGCGTCTACACCTTC.